This T cell receptor beta chain comes out of a study of CD8 T cells in ankylosing spondylitis. Overall study findings and caveats: Seemingly distinctive of ankylosing spondylitis blood was a TCR beta motif formed by eight highly homologous variants.

Points on this clonotype: Its antigen is unidentified.

In TCRdb, the 5' RACE reads were re-called with MiXCR into one record per CDR3 protein. The sample has some 700,000 distinct CDR3 sequences, about 20% seen once. This CDR3 has 13 amino acids. V lost 0 bases and J 6 bases, leaving 8 bases between the germline ends. CDR1 is SGHAT, CDR2 FQNNGV, per germline. Sequenced: blood, either unsorted or a sorted T cell fraction (not recorded which). This rearrangement joins TRBV11-2 to TRBJ1-1; D ambiguous. This TCR derives from a male donor with ankylosing spondylitis. The CDR3 spells CASSLDFPPEAFF. The CDR3 DNA is TGTGCCAGCAGCTTAGATTTTCCCCCTGAAGCTTTCTTT. Variable domain in full (rest from reference TRBV11-2 and TRBJ1-1): EAGVAQSPRYKIIEKRQSVAFWCNPISGHATLYWYQQILGQGPKLLIQFQNNGVVDDSQLPKDRFSAERLKGVDSTLKIQPAKLEDSAVYLCASSLDFPPEAFFGQGTRLTVV.